These T cell receptor beta chains were read from a single sample in a study of blood T cell repertoires in COVID-19. The table came from immunoSEQ multiplex PCR; TCRdb's copy has only in-frame clones and leaves some out. The sample lists roughly 260,000 clones, about 87% occurring once. Sequencing was performed on peripheral blood. These receptors all stem from a woman aged 45-60 years with acute or convalescent COVID-19. CDR3s include the opening cysteine and the closing phenylalanine or tryptophan. A D gene is named only where the DNA matches it firmly. A clone size is listed for some rows: how often the clone was seen (once, few, many), or a class if it is expanded.

D gene: TRBD1
clone size: NA
J gene: TRBJ1-6
V gene: TRBV5-6
CDR3 DNA: TGTGCCAGCAGCCGACCCGGGACAGGGGCGAATTCACCCCTCCACTTT
CDR3 protein: CASSRPGTGANSPLHF

D gene: NA
clone size: NA
J gene: TRBJ2-2
V gene: TRBV7-9
CDR3 DNA: TGTGCCAGCAGCTTGGTCTTACTAGCTGGCGGGAACACCGGGGAGCTGTTTTTT
CDR3 protein: CASSLVLLAGGNTGELFF

D gene: NA
clone size: NA
J gene: TRBJ1-5
V gene: TRBV3-1/TRBV3-2
CDR3 DNA: TGTGCCAGCAGCCAAGATGGGTGGGGCAGGCAGCCCCAGCATTTT
CDR3 protein: CASSQDGWGRQPQHF

D gene: NA
clone size: NA
J gene: TRBJ1-4
V gene: TRBV28
CDR3 DNA: TGTGCCAGCAGTACTATCTGGGGCACAAACGAGTCACGAGAAAAACTGTTTTTT
CDR3 protein: CASSTIWGTNESREKLFF

D gene: NA
clone size: NA
J gene: TRBJ2-2
V gene: TRBV3-1/TRBV3-2
CDR3 DNA: TGTGCCAGCAGCCAAACGAGCGGGGAGCTGTTTTTT
CDR3 protein: CASSQTSGELFF

D gene: TRBD1
clone size: NA
J gene: TRBJ2-3
V gene: TRBV7-2
CDR3 DNA: TGTGCCAGCAGCTTATCCTCCGGGACAGGGTTAGATACGCAGTATTTT
CDR3 protein: CASSLSSGTGLDTQYF

D gene: NA
clone size: NA
J gene: TRBJ1-6
V gene: TRBV5-1
CDR3 DNA: TGCGCCAGCAGTCTTGGCTCACCCCTCCACTTT
CDR3 protein: CASSLGSPLHF

D gene: NA
clone size: NA
J gene: TRBJ1-2
V gene: TRBV24-1
CDR3 DNA: TGTGCCACCAGTGACAGGGGACCATTTGGCTACACCTTC
CDR3 protein: CATSDRGPFGYTF

D gene: TRBD1
clone size: few
J gene: TRBJ2-7
V gene: TRBV28
CDR3 DNA: TGTGCCAGCAGCTTACTCCCCGGGACAGGGGGCTACGAGCAGTACTTC
CDR3 protein: CASSLLPGTGGYEQYF

D gene: NA
clone size: NA
J gene: TRBJ1-5
V gene: TRBV6-5
CDR3 DNA: TGTGCCAGCAGAAAGGACAACAATCAGCCCCAGCATTTT
CDR3 protein: CASRKDNNQPQHF

D gene: TRBD2
clone size: few
J gene: TRBJ2-3
V gene: TRBV25-1
CDR3 DNA: TGTGCCAGCAGTGCGGGGGTTGAGGGAGGGCCCGTGAATACGCAGTATTTT
CDR3 protein: CASSAGVEGGPVNTQYF

D gene: NA
clone size: NA
J gene: TRBJ2-1
V gene: TRBV12-5
CDR3 DNA: TGTGCTAGTGGTAGGGGCGGCAATGAGCAGTTCTTC
CDR3 protein: CASGRGGNEQFF

D gene: TRBD1
clone size: NA
J gene: TRBJ1-4
V gene: TRBV5-6
CDR3 DNA: TGTGCCAGCAGCAAGAGACAGGGGGCGAATGAAAAACTGTTTTTT
CDR3 protein: CASSKRQGANEKLFF

D gene: NA
clone size: NA
J gene: TRBJ2-7
V gene: TRBV12-3/TRBV12-4
CDR3 DNA: TGTGCCAGCAGCCAAAGCGAAGTCGCCGAGCAGTACTTC
CDR3 protein: CASSQSEVAEQYF

D gene: NA
clone size: NA
J gene: TRBJ2-1
V gene: TRBV14
CDR3 DNA: TGTGCCAGCAGCCAAGTGCGAGTAGCGGTCCACAATGAGCAGTTCTTC
CDR3 protein: CASSQVRVAVHNEQFF

D gene: TRBD2
clone size: NA
J gene: TRBJ2-1
V gene: TRBV19
CDR3 DNA: TGTGCCAGTAGTTCAGTAGCGGGAGTCACGGGCGATGAGCAGTTCTTC
CDR3 protein: CASSSVAGVTGDEQFF

D gene: NA
clone size: NA
J gene: TRBJ1-4
V gene: TRBV7-9
CDR3 DNA: TGTGCCAGCAAGGGAGCCAACGTCGCAACTAATGAAAAACTGTTTTTT
CDR3 protein: CASKGANVATNEKLFF

D gene: TRBD1
clone size: NA
J gene: TRBJ2-7
V gene: TRBV19
CDR3 DNA: TGTGCCAGAGGGGGCTCTGGGACGTCCGAGCAGTACTTC
CDR3 protein: CARGGSGTSEQYF

D gene: NA
clone size: once
J gene: TRBJ1-1
V gene: TRBV27
CDR3 DNA: TGTGCCAGCAGTTTGGAGGGACGGAACACTGAAGCTTTCTTT
CDR3 protein: CASSLEGRNTEAFF